This T cell receptor (beta chain) was sequenced in a study of vaccination effects on CD4 cells after COVID-19. Only in-frame clones appear in the TCRdb table, and some are missing; sequencing was by immunoSEQ multiplex PCR. This table holds about 76,000 clones, 60% to 80% found once. This CDR3 contains 13 residues. The germline CDR1 and CDR2 sequences are MNHEY and SVGAGI. Trimming pared 6 bases from V and 2 bases from J, leaving 10 bases between. After more than 8 days in culture, the CD4+ T cells were isolated. This clone was counted only a few times. Its antigen is not known. The receptor was isolated from a human donor who received a COVID-19 vaccine. The starting material was CD4+ T cells from PBMCs cultured without peptide, obtained before COVID-19 vaccination. The chain is built from TRBV6-5 and TRBJ1-2; the D gene is possibly TRBD1 (5 bases). CDR3 residues: CASRNSGNYGYTF. The CDR3 bases are TGTGCCAGCAGGAATTCAGGGAACTATGGCTACACCTTC.